This T cell receptor (beta chain) was profiled in a study of T cell responses to AZD1222 COVID-19 vaccine. Study-level findings and limits: Repertoire sampling happened only post peak T cell response.

Concerning this clone itself: Its antigen is unknown.

Sequencing was performed with immunoSEQ multiplex PCR; in TCRdb, only in-frame clones are kept and a portion is missing. The table records 120,000 to 150,000 clones, about 90% of them present only once. This TCR was recovered from an adult in good health. The sequenced sample was peripheral blood, obtained on day 0 of AZD1222 vaccination.

The CDR3 nucleotides are TGTGCCAGCAGCCACGAGGGTGGCTCCTACGAGCAGTACTTC. Translating gives CASSHEGGSYEQYF. The chain joins TRBV3-1 (or the pseudogene TRBV3-2) to TRBJ2-7; D is perhaps TRBD2 (5 bases). V was shortened by 3 bases and J by 0 bases, with 9 bases between the two germline ends. Germline CDR1 LGHDT, CDR2 YNNKEL (reference sequence). The CDR3 is 14 residues long.